These 3 T cell receptor beta chains originate from one sample sequenced in a study of CD8+ T cells in alopecia areata. Sorting used CD4, CD8alpha, NKG2D, NKG2ACE and other markers on pooled cutaneous lymph node cells. After isolation, RNA underwent reverse transcription to generate cDNA as the sequencing template. Produced via immunoSEQ multiplex PCR; TCRdb's table is partial and in-frame only. The data show roughly 260,000 clones, with none appearing a single time. The sequenced sample consisted of CD4+ T cells sorted from a lymph node. The receptor set was obtained from a C3H/HeJ mouse with alopecia areata. Mouse MHC haplotype: H2-k.

This clone was detected only a few times. Genes here carry mouse names. The read terminates 4 residues before the CDR3 end, so the remaining end is supplied by the germline J gene. This rearrangement joins TRBV19 to TRBJ2-3, with a tentative D call TRBD1 (5 bases). In germline, CDR1 is FNHDT, CDR2 SITEND (reference sequence). The CDR3 is 15 amino acids. V was cut by 5 bases and J by 0 bases, with 13 bases left in between. This CDR3 is CASSTDRNSAETLYF. The covered CDR3 bases are TGTGCCAGCAGCACCGACAGAAATAGTGCAGAA.

This clone was counted only a few times. Gene names follow the mouse nomenclature. The covered CDR3 bases are TGTGCCAGCAGTATGGTAGGGGGCGCTGGTGCAGAA. As protein: CASSMVGGAGAE. The entire CDR3 protein reads CASSMVGGAGAETLYF. V and J are TRBV19 and TRBJ2-3; TRBD1 might be the D (7 bases). The CDR3 goes on 4 residues after the read ends, and that part is filled in from the germline J gene. V shed 2 bases and J shed 1 base, with 14 bases lying between them. The CDR3 extends over 16 amino acids. Germline V CDR1 and CDR2: FNHDT, SITEND (reference sequence).

This clone was counted between two and nine times. Mouse gene names and germline throughout. The sequence runs out 4 residues before the end of the CDR3; the remainder is reconstructed from the germline J gene. The genes are TRBV1 and TRBJ2-5; 8 nucleotides agree with TRBD2. CDR3 length: 14 residues. The germline gives CDR1 NSQYPW, CDR2 LRSPGD (reference sequence). The CDR3 here is CTCSAVGGVDTQYF. The sequenced part of the CDR3 DNA is TGCACCTGCAGTGCAGTTGGGGGGGTCGAC. Together with reference TRBV1 and TRBJ2-5, the CDR3 gives the full variable domain: VTLLEQNPRWRLVPRGQAVNLRCILKNSQYPWMSWYQQDLQKQLQWLFTLRSPGDKEVKSLPGADYLATRVTDTELRLQVANMSQGRTLYCTCSAVGGVDTQYFGPGTRLLVL.